The 6 T cell receptor beta chains below were found in one sample sequenced in a study of blood T cell repertoires in COVID-19. Measured with immunoSEQ multiplex PCR; TCRdb has only the in-frame clones, and not every one. Among about 330,000 clones listed, approximately 89% were seen once. Sequenced sample: PBMCs or T cells enriched from blood (not recorded which). The source is a man in his thirties or forties who had recovered from COVID-19.

This chain uses TRBV5-6 with TRBJ2-1; TRBD2 matches 9 bases. The CDR3 contains 14 residues. The ends lost 4 bases at V and 7 bases at J; junction bases unmatched: 6. Germline V gene data show CDR1 as SGHDT and CDR2 as YYEEEE. In DNA, the CDR3 is TGTGCCAGCAGCCGCGGGGGGGCAGGAAATGAGCAGTTCTTC. It is translated as CASSRGGAGNEQFF. Full variable domain (outside the CDR3, taken from reference TRBV5-6 and TRBJ2-1): DAGVTQSPTHLIKTRGQQVTLRCSPKSGHDTVSWYQQALGQGPQFIFQYYEEEERQRGNFPDRFSGHQFPNYSSELNVNALLLGDSALYLCASSRGGAGNEQFFGPGTRLTVL.

The chain couples TRBV2 to TRBJ2-7; 8 bases match TRBD1. V shed 6 bases and J 5 bases; nucleotides not matched to a gene: 9. CDR3 length: 14 residues. Germline V gene lookup returns CDR1 SNHLY and CDR2 FYNNEI. The CDR3 region has the DNA TGTGCCAGCAGGGCCTCCGGGACAGGAGACGAGCAGTACTTC. This codes for CASRASGTGDEQYF.

This rearrangement joins TRBV30 to TRBJ2-2; perhaps TRBD1 as D (5 bases). V dropped 2 bases and J dropped 3 bases, with 7 bases sitting between them. Germline assignment: CDR1 GTSNPN and CDR2 SVGIG (reference sequence). The CDR3 is 13 residues long. The chain's CDR3 is CAWSSGYTGELFF. The CDR3 DNA reads TGTGCCTGGAGTTCAGGGTACACCGGGGAGCTGTTTTTT.

The DNA for the CDR3 is TGTGCCAGCTCACCACAACAGGGCTTCTCTGGAAACACCATATATTTT. This gives the protein CASSPQQGFSGNTIYF. The chain carries TRBV18 and TRBJ1-3; D might be TRBD1 (6 bases). The CDR3 has 16 amino acids. Germline-derived CDR1 and CDR2 are KGHSH and LQKENI. Trimming shortened V by 1 base and J by 0 bases, and 10 bases separated the two germline ends. The whole variable domain, filled in from reference TRBV18 and TRBJ1-3, reads NAGVMQNPRHLVRRRGQEARLRCSPMKGHSHVYWYRQLPEEGLKFMVYLQKENIIDESGMPKERFSAEFPKEGPSILRIQQVVRGDSAAYFCASSPQQGFSGNTIYFGEGSWLTVV.

The chain joins TRBV29-1 to TRBJ2-7; D is possibly TRBD1 (6 bases). Trimming took 2 bases from V and 2 from J, leaving 13 bases between them. CDR3 length equals 14 residues. From germline, CDR1 is SQVTM and CDR2 ANQGSEA. CDR3 protein: CSVESVDSPYEQYF. The CDR3 bases are TGCAGCGTTGAATCGGTGGACAGCCCCTACGAGCAGTACTTC.

V is TRBV6-1 and J is TRBJ1-2, with 7 bases identical to TRBD1. V was clipped by 1 base and J by 3 bases; unmatched bases: 8. Germline assignment: CDR1 MNHNS and CDR2 SASEGT. The CDR3 runs 16 residues. The CDR3 region has the DNA TGTGCCAGCAGTGAAGGGACCAGGGGGTACGACTATGGCTACACCTTC. Protein: CASSEGTRGYDYGYTF.